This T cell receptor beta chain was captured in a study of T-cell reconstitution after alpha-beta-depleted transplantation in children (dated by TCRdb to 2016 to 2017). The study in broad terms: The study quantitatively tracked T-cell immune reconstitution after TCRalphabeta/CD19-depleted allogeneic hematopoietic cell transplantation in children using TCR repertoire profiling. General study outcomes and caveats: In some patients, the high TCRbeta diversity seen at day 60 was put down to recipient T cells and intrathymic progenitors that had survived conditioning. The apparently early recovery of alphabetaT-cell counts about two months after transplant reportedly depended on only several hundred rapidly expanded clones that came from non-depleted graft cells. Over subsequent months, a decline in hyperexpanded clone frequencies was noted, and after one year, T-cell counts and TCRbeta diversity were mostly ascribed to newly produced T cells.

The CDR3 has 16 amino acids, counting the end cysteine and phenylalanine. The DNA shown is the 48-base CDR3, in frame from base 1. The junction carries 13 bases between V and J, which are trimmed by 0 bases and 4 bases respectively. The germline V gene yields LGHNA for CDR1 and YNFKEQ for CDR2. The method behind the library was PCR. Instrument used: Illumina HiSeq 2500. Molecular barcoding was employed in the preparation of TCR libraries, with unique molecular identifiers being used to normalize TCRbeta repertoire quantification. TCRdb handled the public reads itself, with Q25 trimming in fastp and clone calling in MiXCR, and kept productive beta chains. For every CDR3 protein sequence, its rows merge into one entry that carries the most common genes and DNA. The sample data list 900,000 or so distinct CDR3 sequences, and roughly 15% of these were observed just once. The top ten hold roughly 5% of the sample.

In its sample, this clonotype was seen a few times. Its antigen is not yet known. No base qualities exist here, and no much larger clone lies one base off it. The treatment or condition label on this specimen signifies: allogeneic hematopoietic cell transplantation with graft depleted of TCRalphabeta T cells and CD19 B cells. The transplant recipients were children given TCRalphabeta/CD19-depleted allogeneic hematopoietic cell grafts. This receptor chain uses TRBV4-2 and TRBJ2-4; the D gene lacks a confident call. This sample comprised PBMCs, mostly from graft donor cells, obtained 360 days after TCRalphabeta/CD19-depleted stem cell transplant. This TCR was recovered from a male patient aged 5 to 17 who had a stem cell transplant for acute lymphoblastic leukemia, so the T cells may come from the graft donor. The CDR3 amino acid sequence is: CASSQDGQVVKNIQYF. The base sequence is TGTGCCAGCAGCCAAGATGGCCAGGTGGTAAAAAACATTCAGTACTTC.